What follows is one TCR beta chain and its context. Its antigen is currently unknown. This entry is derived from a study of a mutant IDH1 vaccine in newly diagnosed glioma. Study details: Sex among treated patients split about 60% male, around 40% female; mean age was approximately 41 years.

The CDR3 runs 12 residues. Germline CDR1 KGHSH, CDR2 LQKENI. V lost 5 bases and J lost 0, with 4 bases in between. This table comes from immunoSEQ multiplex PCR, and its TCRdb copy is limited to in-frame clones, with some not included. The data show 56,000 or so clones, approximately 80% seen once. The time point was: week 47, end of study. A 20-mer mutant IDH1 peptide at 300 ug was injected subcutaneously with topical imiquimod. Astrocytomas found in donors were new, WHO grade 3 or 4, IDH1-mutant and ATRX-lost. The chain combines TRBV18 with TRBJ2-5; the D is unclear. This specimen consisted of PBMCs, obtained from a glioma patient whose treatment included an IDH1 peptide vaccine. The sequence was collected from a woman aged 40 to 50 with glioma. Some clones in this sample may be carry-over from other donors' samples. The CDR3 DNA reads TGTGCCAGCTCAGGGTACCAAGAGACCCAGTACTTC. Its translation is CASSGYQETQYF.